These 20 T cell receptor beta chains came from one sample sequenced in a study of T-cell reconstitution after alpha-beta-depleted transplantation in children. A library of TCRbeta sequences, prepared with unique molecular identifiers, was generated. TCRdb re-called the PCR reads through MiXCR, storing one row per CDR3 protein. The sample holds roughly 500,000 distinct CDR3 sequences; about 10% are singletons and the top ten take about 2%. Sequenced here: PBMCs, sampled before TCRalphabeta/CD19-depleted stem cell transplant. The origin of the receptors is a child aged 2 to 15 with inherited bone marrow failure, due to receive a stem cell transplant.

The J gene is TRBJ1-5, the V gene TRBV25-1; D call uncertain. The CDR3 has 15 amino acids. V gave up 3 bases and J gave up 0 bases, with 9 bases separating them. Germline assignment: CDR1 MGHDK and CDR2 SYGVNS. The CDR3 region is CASSDSADSNQPQHF. The CDR3 DNA follows: TGTGCCAGCAGTGATTCCGCGGATAGCAATCAGCCCCAGCATTTT.

This chain links TRBV19 with TRBJ2-6; 9 bases are shared with TRBD1. Germline V gene lookup returns CDR1 LNHDA and CDR2 SQIVND (reference sequence). The V and J ends lost 3 bases and 0 bases, in that order; junction bases with no gene match: 6. This CDR3 spans 18 amino acids. The CDR3 DNA follows: TGTGCCAGTAGTATCGCCGGGACAGGGTTCTCTGGGGCCAACGTCCTGACTTTC. Residues: CASSIAGTGFSGANVLTF.

This clonotype was counted many times. This chain joins TRBV12-3 or TRBV12-4 and TRBJ2-1; D ambiguous. The CDR3 loop spans 15 amino acids. V was shortened by 4 bases and J by 4 bases, with 14 bases between the two germline ends. In DNA form, the CDR3 reads TGTGCCAGCAGTTCCCTAAGCCTATCATACAATGAGCAGTTCTTC. Translated: CASSSLSLSYNEQFF.

At least ten counts were recorded for this clonotype. The chain has TRBV5-1 and TRBJ2-4; 7 bases are a match to TRBD2. The CDR3 is 19 residues long. V shed 4 bases, J shed 0 bases, and the junction held 16 bases outside the gene matches. Germline V gene sequence: CDR1 SGHRS, CDR2 YFSETQ. The CDR3 DNA reads as TGCGCCAGCAGCCCCTTTCAGCATAGCGGGCCCCTAGCCAAAAACATTCAGTACTTC. Its protein product is CASSPFQHSGPLAKNIQYF.

This clonotype was seen many times. The chain combines TRBV20-1 with TRBJ1-3, with 9 bases fitting TRBD1. The length of the CDR3 is 13 residues. Trimming took 5 bases from V and 5 from J; bases not matched to a gene: 4. Germline V CDR1 and CDR2: DFQATT, SNEGSKA (reference sequence). The CDR3 DNA reads as TGCAGTGCTGTCGGGACAGGGAGAAACACCATATATTTT. Protein sequence: CSAVGTGRNTIYF.

This clonotype was recorded at least ten times. J is TRBJ1-1 and V is TRBV6-2 or TRBV6-3, with unresolved D. CDR1 MNHEY and CDR2 SVGEGT come from the germline V gene. V lost 7 bases and J 1 base, leaving 7 bases between the germline ends. The CDR3 totals 12 residues. CDR3 in amino acids: CASMRGNTEAFF. Written as DNA, the CDR3 is TGTGCCAGCATGAGAGGGAACACTGAAGCTTTCTTT.

The chain employs TRBV12-3 or TRBV12-4 and TRBJ2-4; D call uncertain. The length of the CDR3 is 18 residues. Between the trimmed V and J ends, which lost 4 bases and 2 bases, there was a span of 21 bases. This CDR3 reads CASSSGSKALGTKNIQYF. In nucleotides, the CDR3 is TGTGCCAGCAGTTCAGGTAGCAAGGCGCTTGGGACCAAAAACATTCAGTACTTC.

This clonotype was seen many times. J is TRBJ2-1 and V is TRBV28, with 8 bases fitting TRBD2. The CDR3 is 16 amino acids. The J segment lost 4 bases and the V segment lost 6 bases, leaving 11 bases of the junction unmatched. Per the germline V gene, CDR1 is MDHEN and CDR2 is SYDVKM. For the CDR3, the DNA is TGTGCCAGCAGGCGGACAGTTAGCGGGAAATACAATGAGCAGTTCTTC. It yields the protein CASRRTVSGKYNEQFF. Full variable domain (missing parts from reference TRBV28 and TRBJ2-1): DVKVTQSSRYLVKRTGEKVFLECVQDMDHENMFWYRQDPGLGLRLIYFSYDVKMKEKGDIPEGYSVSREKKERFSLILESASTNQTSMYLCASRRTVSGKYNEQFFGPGTRLTVL.

This clonotype occurred many times. The chain links TRBV27 to TRBJ2-2, with D perhaps assigned TRBD1 or TRBD2 (6 bases each). V was shortened by 8 bases and J by 13 bases, with 14 bases between the two germline ends. This CDR3 has 11 residues. Germline values: CDR1 MNHEY, CDR2 SMNVEV (reference sequence). CDR3 loop: CASPGGHWLFF. The DNA of the CDR3 is TGTGCCAGCCCTGGGGGGCACTGGCTGTTTTTT.

V gene TRBV30 combines with J gene TRBJ2-5; perhaps D is TRBD1 or TRBD2 (5 bases each). The CDR3 loop spans 13 amino acids. V lost 5 bases to trimming and J lost 5 bases, with 15 bases between them. In germline, CDR1 is GTSNPN, CDR2 SVGIG (reference sequence). In DNA form, the CDR3 reads TGTGCCTGGGGGGGACCAATTCGGGAGACCCAGTACTTC. Protein: CAWGGPIRETQYF. The full variable domain, its missing parts supplied by reference TRBV30 and TRBJ2-5, is SQTIHQWPATLVQPVGSPLSLECTVEGTSNPNLYWYRQAAGRGLQLLFYSVGIGQISSEVPQNLSASRPQDRQFILSSKKLLLSDSGFYLCAWGGPIRETQYFGPGTRLLVL.

The chain combines TRBV19 with TRBJ2-7; 9 bases align to TRBD2. Trimming cost V 10 bases and J 1 base; bases outside gene matches: 11. This CDR3 comprises 15 residues. Germline V gene sequence: CDR1 LNHDA, CDR2 SQIVND (reference sequence). Here the CDR3 reads CATRGLAGCSYEQYF. The CDR3 nucleotides read TGTGCCACCAGAGGGCTAGCGGGATGTTCCTACGAGCAGTACTTC.

This chain uses TRBV4-3 with TRBJ2-2; a weak D match, TRBD2 (6 bases). Germline CDR1 and CDR2: LGHNA and YSLEER. V was pared by 11 bases and J by 3 bases, with 16 bases between. The CDR3 runs 14 residues. This CDR3 reads CAGSVTSDTGELFF. The DNA of the CDR3 is TGCGCCGGAAGCGTGACTAGTGACACCGGGGAGCTGTTTTTT.

The sample holds many counts of this clonotype. The chain uses TRBV12-3 or TRBV12-4 and TRBJ1-1, with D perhaps TRBD1 (5 bases). Between the trimmed V and J ends, which lost 6 bases and 4 bases, there was a span of 12 bases. There are 13 residues in the CDR3. CDR3 DNA sequence: TGTGCCAGCAGCCCGAATGGGGGCACTGAAGCTTTCTTT. Translated, it gives CASSPNGGTEAFF.

The rearrangement links TRBV5-4 to TRBJ2-1; 8 bases line up with TRBD2. The V and J ends lost 0 bases and 8 bases, in that order; junction bases with no gene match: 10. CDR1 is SGHNT, CDR2 YYREEE, per germline (reference sequence). CDR3 length equals 16 residues. CDR3 residues: CASSLGAGGNIHEQFF. The DNA for the CDR3 is TGTGCCAGCAGCTTGGGGGCGGGAGGAAATATACATGAGCAGTTCTTC.

As to this clonotype: The junction does not match germline at one end; this may be a read error. The chain combines TRBV7-2 with TRBJ2-1; 13 bases line up with TRBD2. The CDR3 contains 16 residues. Germline V gives CDR1 SGHTA, CDR2 FQGNSA. In nucleotides, the CDR3 is TGTGCCATCAGCGCACGACTAGCGGGGGGTTTCAATGAGCAGTTCTTC. Translated, it gives CAISARLAGGFNEQFF.

Ten or more counts support this clonotype. The chain links TRBV27 to TRBJ1-2, with unresolved D. Trimming stripped 3 bases from V and 5 bases from J, with 16 bases between. CDR1 is MNHEY and CDR2 is SMNVEV in the germline V gene (reference sequence). The CDR3 sequence is 15 residues long. The CDR3 loop is CASSFSSGSQYGYTF. CDR3 nucleotides: TGTGCCAGCAGTTTTTCTTCCGGGAGTCAGTATGGCTACACCTTC.

Of note for this clonotype: It may be a read error: a sequence one base away is much more abundant. V gene TRBV27 combines with J gene TRBJ2-3; D tentatively reads TRBD1 or TRBD2 (5 bases each). V shed 8 bases and J shed 5 bases, with 17 bases lying between them. The CDR3 length is 14 residues. CDR1 is MNHEY, CDR2 SMNVEV, per germline (reference sequence). CDR3 coding DNA: TGTGCCAGCTGTGGAGGTGCAGGGAGAGATACGCAGTATTTT. Amino acid sequence: CASCGGAGRDTQYF.

The table lists this clonotype with many counts. This sequence joins TRBV12-3 or TRBV12-4 and TRBJ2-1; 12 positions match TRBD2. This CDR3 is built from 15 residues. The junction had 5 bases not matched to a gene; V was cut back by 2 bases and J by 9 bases. CDR3 sequence: CASSLFTSGRTEQFF. In DNA form, the CDR3 reads TGTGCCAGCAGTTTATTTACTAGCGGGAGGACTGAGCAGTTCTTC.

This clonotype was recorded at least ten times. The genes are TRBV7-2 and TRBJ1-4; perhaps TRBD1 as D (6 bases). Looked up from germline, CDR1 is SGHTA and CDR2 is FQGNSA. The ends were cut back, 1 base at V and 7 bases at J, with 13 bases in the middle. CDR3 size: 15 residues. CDR3 protein: CASSLDPGAGEKLFF. CDR3 nucleotides: TGTGCCAGCAGCTTAGACCCGGGGGCGGGTGAAAAACTGTTTTTT.

This clonotype was picked up many times. The J gene is TRBJ2-3, the V gene TRBV20-1; 8 bases match TRBD2. The germline CDR1 and CDR2 sequences are DFQATT and SNEGSKA (reference sequence). There are 16 residues in the CDR3. Trimming at V came to 3 bases and at J to 4 bases, leaving 12 bases not matched to a gene. For the CDR3, the DNA is TGCAGTGCTAGTAGTATTACGGGAGGGCATTCAGATACGCAGTATTTT. It translates to CSASSITGGHSDTQYF.